Following are 8 T cell receptor beta chains from one sample sequenced in a study of monozygotic twins with inflammatory bowel disease (dated 2019 in TCRdb). Library preparation employed 5' RACE. Sequencing instrument: Illumina HiSeq 2500. TCRdb reprocessed the reads and assigns one entry to each CDR3 protein sequence, leaving out DNA. This sample's table carries approximately 330,000 distinct CDR3 sequences. Approximately 2% of the sample lies in the top ten. The sequencing input was blood. All receptors come from a human donor with ulcerative colitis or Crohn's disease, or a healthy co-twin of an affected twin (not recorded which).

The V and J genes are TRBV4-1 and TRBJ1-1; TCRdb returns TRBD1, unconfirmable since there is no DNA. From germline, CDR1 is MGHRA and CDR2 YSYEKL. The CDR3 runs to 15 residues. The CDR3 spells CASSQAPLGGTEAFF.

This chain uses TRBV20-1 with TRBJ1-4; TCRdb reports TRBD1, a call that lacks DNA to check it against. The CDR3 covers 15 residues. Germline CDR1 reads DFQATT; CDR2 reads SNEGSKA (reference sequence). CDR3 amino acids: CSARAGAGVDEKLFF.

CDR3 region: CASSFLQGGITDTQYF. This rearrangement joins TRBV5-1 to TRBJ2-3; absent DNA, TCRdb's TRBD2 call cannot be checked. The CDR3 consists of 16 residues. The germline gives CDR1 SGHRS, CDR2 YFSETQ.

The chain joins TRBV20-1 to TRBJ1-1; the D gene TCRdb calls, TRBD1, cannot be checked with no DNA. The CDR3 length is 15 residues. The germline V gene has CDR1 DFQATT and CDR2 SNEGSKA (reference sequence). CDR3 loop: CSARDATRGQGEAFF.

The chain couples TRBV28 to TRBJ2-1; TCRdb calls TRBD1, which cannot be checked without DNA. This CDR3 is built from 14 residues. CDR1 and CDR2 (germline): MDHEN, SYDVKM. CDR3 loop: CASRRRQGYNEQFF.

The V and J genes are TRBV5-1 and TRBJ2-3; the TCRdb D gene call, TRBD1, has no DNA to confirm it. The CDR3 has 15 amino acids. Germline values: CDR1 SGHRS, CDR2 YFSETQ. Here the CDR3 reads CASSLATEFTDTQYF.

The rearrangement uses TRBV5-1 and TRBJ1-2. Germline lookup yields CDR1 SGHRS and CDR2 YFSETQ. The CDR3 runs 15 residues. This chain's CDR3 is CASALGPIENYGYTF. The complete variable domain, with remaining parts taken from reference TRBV5-1 and TRBJ1-2, reads KAGVTQTPRYLIKTRGQQVTLSCSPISGHRSVSWYQQTPGQGLQFLFEYFSETQRNKGNFPGRFSGRQFSNSRSEMNVSTLELGDSALYLCASALGPIENYGYTFGSGTRLTVV.

This chain uses TRBV5-1 with TRBJ2-7; the D call of TRBD1 rests on TCRdb alone, since no DNA is present to check it. This CDR3 is built from 13 residues. Germline V CDR1 and CDR2: SGHRS, YFSETQ. CDR3 sequence reads: CASSTGEGNEQYF. Full variable domain (missing parts from reference TRBV5-1 and TRBJ2-7): KAGVTQTPRYLIKTRGQQVTLSCSPISGHRSVSWYQQTPGQGLQFLFEYFSETQRNKGNFPGRFSGRQFSNSRSEMNVSTLELGDSALYLCASSTGEGNEQYFGPGTRLTVT.